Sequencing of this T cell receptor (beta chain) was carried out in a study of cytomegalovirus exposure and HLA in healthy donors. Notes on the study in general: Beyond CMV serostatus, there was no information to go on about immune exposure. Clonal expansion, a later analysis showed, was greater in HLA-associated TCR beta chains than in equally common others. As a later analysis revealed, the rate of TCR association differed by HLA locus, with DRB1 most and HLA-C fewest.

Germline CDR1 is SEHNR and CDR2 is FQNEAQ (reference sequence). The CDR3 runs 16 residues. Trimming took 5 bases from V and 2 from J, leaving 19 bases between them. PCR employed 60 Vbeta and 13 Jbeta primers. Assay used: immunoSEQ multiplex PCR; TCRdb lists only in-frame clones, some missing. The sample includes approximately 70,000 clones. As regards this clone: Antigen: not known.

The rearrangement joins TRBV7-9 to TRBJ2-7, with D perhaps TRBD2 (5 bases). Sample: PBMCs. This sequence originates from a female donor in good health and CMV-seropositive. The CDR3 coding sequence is TGTGCCAGCAGCCGGGGAATAGGAGCAGAACCCTACGAGCAGTACTTC. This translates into CASSRGIGAEPYEQYF.